The 23 T cell receptor beta chains below were found in one sample sequenced in a study of CD8 T cells in Susac syndrome. A quantity of about 0.5 to 1 ug RNA underwent reverse transcription using random hexamers. TCRdb called the immunoSEQ multiplex PCR reads again in MiXCR, with one record for every CDR3 protein. The sample has 100,000 to 150,000 distinct CDR3 sequences, about 96% seen once. Sample: CD4+ T cells from PBMCs. The receptors here all came from a human donor in good health.

The rearrangement joins TRBV28 to TRBJ2-7, with TRBD2 identical over 7 bases. The length of the CDR3 is 14 residues. V was pared by 5 bases and J by 2 bases, with 6 bases of the junction left unmatched. Germline CDR1 MDHEN, CDR2 SYDVKM. CDR3 sequence (DNA): TGTGCCAGCAGTCCCGGACTAGGGACCTACGAGCAGTACTTC. Translation gives CASSPGLGTYEQYF. Together with reference TRBV28 and TRBJ2-7, the CDR3 gives the full variable domain: DVKVTQSSRYLVKRTGEKVFLECVQDMDHENMFWYRQDPGLGLRLIYFSYDVKMKEKGDIPEGYSVSREKKERFSLILESASTNQTSMYLCASSPGLGTYEQYFGPGTRLTVT.

The J gene is TRBJ2-2, the V gene TRBV25-1; 8 bases line up with TRBD2. This CDR3 spans 15 amino acids. V lost 5 bases, J lost 4 bases, and 6 bases stayed unmatched. CDR1 and CDR2 (germline): MGHDK, SYGVNS. CDR3 protein: CASSLGAGGTGELFF. CDR3 coding DNA: TGTGCCAGCAGTTTAGGGGCGGGAGGCACCGGGGAGCTGTTTTTT.

The chain links TRBV7-2 to TRBJ2-7, with 8 bases that match TRBD2. Germline CDR1 and CDR2: SGHTA and FQGNSA. V was clipped by 5 bases and J by 4 bases; unmatched bases: 10. The CDR3 has 15 amino acids. CDR3 bases: TGTGCCAGCAGCACGACCGGGACTAGGAGATACGAGCAGTACTTC. It is translated as CASSTTGTRRYEQYF.

The genes are TRBV29-1 and TRBJ2-1; D gene unclear. This CDR3 contains 11 residues. V lost 4 bases and J 0 bases, leaving 1 base between the germline ends. CDR1 and CDR2 (germline): SQVTM, ANQGSEA. CDR3 region: CSVVSYNEQFF. The CDR3 DNA is TGCAGCGTTGTCTCCTACAATGAGCAGTTCTTC.

This CDR3 reads CAWSARTANNQPQHF. The CDR3 DNA reads as TGTGCCTGGAGTGCCCGGACCGCTAACAATCAGCCCCAGCATTTT. The chain couples TRBV30 to TRBJ1-5; unclear D gene. The CDR3 loop spans 15 amino acids. The V gene's germline CDR1 is GTSNPN and CDR2 SVGIG (reference sequence). The V end lost 1 base, the J end lost 3 bases, and 13 bases lay between the germline ends. Full variable domain (missing parts from reference TRBV30 and TRBJ1-5): SQTIHQWPATLVQPVGSPLSLECTVEGTSNPNLYWYRQAAGRGLQLLFYSVGIGQISSEVPQNLSASRPQDRQFILSSKKLLLSDSGFYLCAWSARTANNQPQHFGDGTRLSIL.

This rearrangement joins TRBV24-1 to TRBJ1-4; D is uncertain. Trimming stripped 3 bases from V and 4 bases from J, with 11 bases between. The germline gives CDR1 KGHDR, CDR2 SFDVKD. The CDR3 sequence is 15 residues long. The CDR3 is CATSDPGGHNEKLFF. The CDR3, as DNA: TGTGCCACCAGTGATCCCGGAGGTCATAATGAAAAACTGTTTTTT.

This chain joins TRBV7-9 and TRBJ1-5; 7 bases fit TRBD1. The CDR3 is 14 amino acids. Per germline, CDR1 SEHNR and CDR2 FQNEAQ (reference sequence). Unmatched junction bases numbered 4, after V lost 2 bases and J lost 6 bases. CDR3 bases: TGTGCCAGCAGCTTAAAAGGGGGCGTTCAGCCCCAGCATTTT. Amino acids: CASSLKGGVQPQHF.

Of note for this clonotype: One end of the junction varies from germline; a read error may be responsible. The V gene is TRBV7-9, the J gene TRBJ2-7; possible D gene TRBD1, 5 bases. The germline V gene has CDR1 SEHNR and CDR2 FQNEAQ (reference sequence). The CDR3 is 14 residues long. CDR3 sequence: CASSLGQGSSEQYF. For the CDR3, the DNA is TGTGCCAGCAGCTTAGGCCAGGGATCCTCCGAGCAGTACTTC.

The table lists this clonotype with a count of one. The chain uses TRBV3-1 and TRBJ1-3; D is undetermined. The CDR3 has 16 amino acids. Between the trimmed V and J ends, which lost 1 base and 0 bases, there was a span of 10 bases. CDR1 and CDR2 from the germline V gene are LGHDT and YNNKEL (reference sequence). CDR3 sequence reads: CASSQVNLRSGNTIYF. CDR3 in DNA: TGTGCCAGCAGCCAAGTAAATCTCCGCTCTGGAAACACCATATATTTT.

The gene calls are TRBV5-1 and TRBJ2-7; 12 nucleotides match TRBD1. Looked up from germline, CDR1 is SGHRS and CDR2 is YFSETQ. The CDR3 extends over 15 amino acids. Trimming cost V 4 bases and J 5 bases; bases outside gene matches: 7. CDR3 region: CASSSTGTGGDEQYF. In DNA form, the CDR3 reads TGCGCCAGCAGCAGCACCGGGACAGGGGGCGACGAGCAGTACTTC.

The J gene is TRBJ2-1, the V gene TRBV19; TRBD2 matches at 8 bases. V dropped 6 bases and J dropped 7; count of bases not matched to a gene: 5. The germline V gene encodes CDR1 LNHDA and CDR2 SQIVND (reference sequence). The CDR3 is 13 amino acids. The CDR3, as DNA: TGTGCCAGTAGGCGACTAGCGAATAATGAGCAGTTCTTC. As protein: CASRRLANNEQFF.

The chain combines TRBV20-1 with TRBJ1-5; D remains ambiguous. In germline, CDR1 is DFQATT, CDR2 SNEGSKA (reference sequence). The CDR3 length is 12 residues. The CDR3 DNA reads as TGCAGCGTTGGACTTAGCAATCAGCCCCAGCATTTT. Its translation is CSVGLSNQPQHF.

The chain is built from TRBV28 and TRBJ1-2; maybe TRBD1 (6 bases). With 4 bases removed from V and 8 bases from J, the gap between germline ends came to 14 bases. CDR3 size: 13 residues. The germline V gene encodes CDR1 MDHEN and CDR2 SYDVKM. The CDR3 region is CASSSQGGGGYTF. CDR3 nucleotide sequence: TGTGCCAGCAGTTCACAGGGAGGAGGCGGCTACACCTTC.

The rearrangement links TRBV12-3 or TRBV12-4 to TRBJ2-7; TRBD1 is a possible D gene (5 bases). This CDR3 is 12 amino acids long. V gave up 6 bases and J gave up 5 bases, with 11 bases separating them. The CDR3 is CASRVRENEQYF. In DNA form, the CDR3 reads TGTGCCAGCAGAGTCAGGGAAAACGAGCAGTACTTC.

This clonotype was recorded only once. The chain has TRBV29-1 and TRBJ1-1; the D gene is possibly TRBD1 (6 bases). Germline V gene lookup returns CDR1 SQVTM and CDR2 ANQGSEA. The V end was cut by 6 bases, the J end by 10 bases, with 18 bases between. This CDR3 region has 12 residues. Here the CDR3 reads CSVGVHRGAAFF. The CDR3 DNA sequence: TGCAGCGTGGGAGTCCACCGGGGGGCAGCTTTCTTT. Looking up the rest from reference TRBV29-1 and TRBJ1-1 gives the full variable domain: SAVISQKPSRDICQRGTSLTIQCQVDSQVTMMFWYRQQPGQSLTLIATANQGSEATYESGFVIDKFPISRPNLTFSTLTVSNMSPEDSSIYLCSVGVHRGAAFFGQGTRLTVV.

This chain links TRBV20-1 with TRBJ1-2, with a tentative D call TRBD1 (6 bases). In germline, CDR1 is DFQATT, CDR2 SNEGSKA (reference sequence). The CDR3 totals 13 residues. V was clipped by 3 bases and J by 2 bases, with 10 bases between them. The chain's CDR3 is CSASPDRNYGYTF. CDR3 in DNA: TGCAGTGCTAGTCCCGACAGGAACTATGGCTACACCTTC.

This chain uses TRBV20-1 with TRBJ2-3; a possible D gene is TRBD2 (5 bases). This CDR3 contains 13 residues. Germline V gene data show CDR1 as DFQATT and CDR2 as SNEGSKA (reference sequence). CDR3 nucleotides: TGCAGCGGCCTGAGGGTTAGCACAGATACGCAGTATTTT. Translated, it gives CSGLRVSTDTQYF.

V usage is TRBV10-1 and J usage is TRBJ2-3; D call uncertain. The CDR3 covers 16 residues. V shed 6 bases and J shed 2 bases, with 18 bases lying between them. Germline CDR1 WNHNN, CDR2 SYGVQD (reference sequence). The CDR3 DNA is TGCGCCAGCAGCCCTTTAGGCGGACGATCCACAGATACGCAGTATTTT. Translating gives CASSPLGGRSTDTQYF.

The chain joins TRBV27 to TRBJ1-4; D is unclear. The length of the CDR3 is 11 residues. Germline lookup yields CDR1 MNHEY and CDR2 SMNVEV (reference sequence). V shed 5 bases and J shed 14 bases, with 12 bases lying between them. The CDR3 coding sequence is TGTGCCAGCAGTCCCGGTGGAAAGCTGTTTTTT. It yields the protein CASSPGGKLFF.

This clonotype showed up just once. Here the CDR3 reads CASSFLGTGDYEQYF. CDR3 nucleotide sequence: TGTGCCAGCAGTTTCCTCGGGACCGGGGACTACGAGCAGTACTTC. The V gene is TRBV28, the J gene TRBJ2-7, with D perhaps given as TRBD1 or TRBD2 (5 bases each). The germline gives CDR1 MDHEN, CDR2 SYDVKM. This CDR3 is built from 15 residues. V lost 3 bases and J lost 3, with 15 bases in between.

The chain couples TRBV3-1 to TRBJ2-7, with 10 bases fitting TRBD2. Looked up from germline, CDR1 is LGHDT and CDR2 is YNNKEL (reference sequence). The J segment lost 5 bases and the V segment lost 4 bases, leaving 8 bases of the junction unmatched. The CDR3 covers 15 residues. As DNA, the CDR3 is TGTGCCAGCAGCCTAGCGGGAGGCCGCAACGACGAGCAGTACTTC. It yields the protein CASSLAGGRNDEQYF.

This chain uses TRBV3-1 with TRBJ2-1, with 13 bases aligning to TRBD2. The CDR3 is made up of 18 amino acids. Losses at the gene ends were 1 base for V and 0 bases for J; bases not matched to a gene: 3. CDR1 is LGHDT, CDR2 YNNKEL, per germline (reference sequence). Here the CDR3 reads CASSQGRTSGSSYNEQFF. CDR3 nucleotide sequence: TGTGCCAGCAGCCAAGGCCGGACTAGCGGGAGCTCCTACAATGAGCAGTTCTTC.

This sequence joins TRBV23-1 and TRBJ2-5; 11 nucleotides line up with TRBD2. TRBV23-1 is an open reading frame whose function is uncertain. The CDR3 covers 17 residues. Trimming cost V 3 bases and J 5 bases; bases outside gene matches: 11. The DNA of the CDR3 is TGCGCCAGCAGTCATCGGAATAGCGGGAGGGTACGGGAGACCCAGTACTTC. It yields the protein CASSHRNSGRVRETQYF.